This T cell receptor beta chain appears in the sequencing data of a study of PD-L1 blockade in urothelial cancer. In the study overall: Patients took up atezolizumab in the mid-2010s at 1,200 mg intravenously every 3 weeks.

Locally advanced or metastatic urothelial carcinoma affected the patients. Patients each gave 1 to 8 samples, pretreatment and on-treatment. Profiling relied on immunoSEQ multiplex PCR, and the TCRdb table lists in-frame clones only, not all of them. The sample lists 35,000 to 55,000 clones, more than 75% occurring once. The source of this sequence is a man in his 70s with urothelial cancer. Specimen: PBMCs, collected around atezolizumab (anti-PD-L1) treatment.

As DNA, the CDR3 is TGTGCCAGCAGCCAAGTTAATAGCGAGGGTAATGAGCAGTTCTTC. The encoded protein is CASSQVNSEGNEQFF. The chain uses TRBV4-2 and TRBJ2-1; a possible D gene is TRBD2 (5 bases). Trimming cost V 1 base and J 7 bases, with 14 bases left between them. Germline V CDR1 and CDR2: LGHNA, YNFKEQ. This CDR3 region has 15 residues.